In its sample, the clone carrying this T cell receptor beta chain was seen many times. Each CDR3 protein is one row after TCRdb ran MiXCR on the 5' RACE reads. The table records approximately 350,000 distinct CDR3 sequences, roughly 10% of them present only once. This CDR3 spans 12 amino acids. Trimming stripped 6 bases from V and 5 bases from J, with 11 bases between. The data belong to a study of T cells after yellow fever vaccination. The material was PBMCs, obtained on the day of the first yellow fever vaccination. This TCR was sampled from a man aged 18 to 30 who received the YFV17D yellow fever vaccine. This sequence joins TRBV12-3 or TRBV12-4 and TRBJ2-7, with no clear D. The CDR3 DNA sequence: TGTGCCAGCAGCCACCTGGGGAACGAGCAGTACTTC. Its protein is CASSHLGNEQYF.